This is a list of T cell receptor beta chains from one sample in a study of blood T cell repertoires in COVID-19. Sequencing was performed with immunoSEQ multiplex PCR; in TCRdb, only in-frame clones are kept and a portion is missing. Found here are about 520,000 clones, around 85% of them singletons; the top ten hold under 4%. The material sequenced was peripheral blood. These receptors were collected from a human donor in a cohort sampled during active COVID-19. CDR3s include the opening cysteine and the closing phenylalanine or tryptophan. The order of the fields is clone size, J gene, D gene, V gene, CDR3 DNA, CDR3 protein. The D gene is left open where the match is weak. Where a row states a size, it is once, few, many or the class of an expanded clone; other rows omit it.

>.|TRBJ1-5|TRBD1|TRBV7-8
TGTGCCAGCAGCCCATGGACAGGGAGTAGCAATCAGCCCCAGCATTTT
CASSPWTGSSNQPQHF
>.|TRBJ1-3|.|TRBV19
TGTGCACCTCCGGGCAGGGCCTCTGGAAACACCATATATTTT
CAPPGRASGNTIYF
>few|TRBJ2-3|TRBD2|TRBV15
TGTGCCACCAGCAGAGAGGCGGGAGGGCTACCAGATACGCAGTATTTT
CATSREAGGLPDTQYF
>.|TRBJ1-1|.|TRBV7-8
TGTGCCAGCAGCTTAGACGCAACGCGGGGGACTGAAGCTTTCTTT
CASSLDATRGTEAFF
>.|TRBJ2-7|TRBD2|TRBV18
TGTGCCAGCTCACCTGGCTCTAGCGGTGTCGAGCAGTACTTC
CASSPGSSGVEQYF
>.|TRBJ2-1|TRBD2|TRBV5-6
TGTGCCAGCAGCCCCTTGGCCGGGACTAGCGGGAGGGCCTACAATGAGCAGTTCTTC
CASSPLAGTSGRAYNEQFF
>.|TRBJ2-7|.|TRBV15
TGTGCCACCAGTCCTGGGCAGGGCCAGCAGTACTTC
CATSPGQGQQYF
>.|TRBJ2-7|TRBD1|TRBV4-2
TGTGCCAGCAGCCGGGGACAGGGGGACCACGAGCAGTACTTC
CASSRGQGDHEQYF
>.|TRBJ1-4|.|TRBV15
TGTGCCACCAGCAGAGACCTGGGAGACAATGAAAAACTGTTTTTT
CATSRDLGDNEKLFF
>once|TRBJ2-3|TRBD2|TRBV7-9
TGTGCCAGCAGCTCCCCGGGGGGTCCGACAGATACGCAGTATTTT
CASSSPGGPTDTQYF
>.|TRBJ1-6|.|TRBV7-3
TGTGCCAGCAGCAAGGCGGGCAGCGGGTCACCCCTCCACTTT
CASSKAGSGSPLHF
>once|TRBJ2-3|TRBD2|TRBV5-1
TGCGCCAGCAGCTTCCCCCCGGGTAGCGGGAGGACTACAGATACGCAGTATTTT
CASSFPPGSGRTTDTQYF
>.|TRBJ1-2|TRBD1|TRBV5-8
TGTGCCAGCACCGAGACAGGGGACTATGGCTACACCTTC
CASTETGDYGYTF
>.|TRBJ1-2|TRBD1|TRBV18
TGTGCCAGCTCACAAACCGGGACAGGTCCCGGCTACACCTTC
CASSQTGTGPGYTF
>once|TRBJ1-1|.|TRBV25-1
TGTGCCAGCACAGGGGAAAGACGGAACACTGAAGCTTTCTTT
CASTGERRNTEAFF
>.|TRBJ1-5|TRBD1|TRBV19
TGTGCCAGTAGCAGGACAGGGGGCAGAGGCAATCAGCCCCAGCATTTT
CASSRTGGRGNQPQHF
>.|TRBJ2-1|TRBD2|TRBV18
TGTGCCAGCTCACCAGGGGGGGTCAGCTCCTACAATGAGCAGTTCTTC
CASSPGGVSSYNEQFF
>.|TRBJ2-3|.|TRBV21-1
TGTGCCAGCAGCAAAGAATGTCTAGCGGGAGGGAAAGGAACAGATACGCAGTATTTT
CASSKECLAGGKGTDTQYF
>.|TRBJ2-7|.|TRBV6-2/TRBV6-3
TGTGCCAGCAGTCCCGGGGGGCTAGGCTACGAGCAGTACTTC
CASSPGGLGYEQYF
>.|TRBJ1-1|.|TRBV5-1
TGCGCCAGCAGCCGGACCGGGGGAACTGAAGCTTTCTTT
CASSRTGGTEAFF
>.|TRBJ1-1|.|TRBV5-4
TGTGCCAGCAGCGTTAATGGGGTAAGGGGCACTGAAGCTTTCTTT
CASSVNGVRGTEAFF
>.|TRBJ2-2|TRBD2|TRBV7-3
TGTGCCAGCAGTCGGACTAGCGGGAGGGCCGGGGAGCTGTTTTTT
CASSRTSGRAGELFF
>.|TRBJ1-1|.|TRBV7-9
TGTGCCAGCAGCTCCCGGCGGGGGACTGAAGCTTTCTTT
CASSSRRGTEAFF
>.|TRBJ2-1|TRBD2|TRBV4-1
TGCGCCAGCAGCCAAGATGGGGGACTAGCGGGAGGAACGGACAATGAGCAGTTCTTC
CASSQDGGLAGGTDNEQFF
>.|TRBJ1-2|.|TRBV30
TGTGCCTGGAGTTTAGAGGGTTCTGGCTACACCTTC
CAWSLEGSGYTF
>.|TRBJ2-7|TRBD2|TRBV4-1
TGCGCCAGCAGCCTCTCGTGGACTAGCGGCTACGAGCAGTACTTC
CASSLSWTSGYEQYF
>.|TRBJ2-7|.|TRBV6-2/TRBV6-3
TGTGCCAGCAGTTACTTTTCAGGAGGGTCTGTCAGACACTACGAGCAGTACTTC
CASSYFSGGSVRHYEQYF
>once|TRBJ1-1|.|TRBV6-5
TGTGCCAGCAGTTCCAGGCCGGAGGCAGAAGCTTTCTTT
CASSSRPEAEAFF
>.|TRBJ2-5|.|TRBV30
TGTGCCTGGAGTGTAGGCGGCCAAGAGACCCAGTACTTC
CAWSVGGQETQYF
>once|TRBJ2-3|.|TRBV10-1
TGCGCCAGCAGTGATGAGAAGTCCCGCCGGGGCACAGATACGCAGTATTTT
CASSDEKSRRGTDTQYF
>.|TRBJ2-5|TRBD1|TRBV28
TGTGCCAGCAGTCAGGACAGGGGAGAGACCCAGTACTTC
CASSQDRGETQYF
>.|TRBJ2-1|TRBD1|TRBV18
TGTGCCAGCTCACTCAGACAGGGTGTCTTTCGGGATGAGCAGTTCTTC
CASSLRQGVFRDEQFF
>.|TRBJ2-1|.|TRBV9
TGTGCCAGCAGCGTAGAAGCGGCCCTGGGCTTCAATGAGCAGTTCTTC
CASSVEAALGFNEQFF